This T cell receptor beta chain was captured by sequencing in a study of T cell repertoires in ileal Crohn's disease. Study-level results: Active smokers at surgery had more clonal expansions than non-smokers.

Per sample, about 500 nanograms of biopsy DNA were TCRB immunosequenced. The method was immunoSEQ multiplex PCR; TCRdb's version includes in-frame clones alone and lacks a portion of them. The data contain 6,000 or so clones, roughly four fifths of them singletons. In regard to this clone: Its antigen is as yet unknown.

The receptor was isolated from an adult with Crohn's disease. What was sequenced was ileal tissue.

CDR3 in DNA: TGTGCCAGCAGCCTTCAGGGGGGCAATGAGCAGTTCTTC. Its protein product is CASSLQGGNEQFF. The chain combines TRBV7-7 with TRBJ2-1, with D possibly matching TRBD1 (7 bases). Per the germline V gene, CDR1 is SSHAT and CDR2 is FNYEAQ (reference sequence). Trimming left V 5 bases short and J 6 bases short, with 11 bases between. The CDR3 length is 13 residues.